The clone carrying this T cell receptor beta chain has just a few counts. The target antigen is unknown. These data originate in a study of cytomegalovirus exposure and HLA in healthy donors. CDR1 is LGHNA and CDR2 is YNFKEQ in the germline V gene. Unmatched junction bases numbered 8, after V lost 1 base and J lost 9 bases. CDR3 length: 15 residues. Study outcomes and limitations: The authors listed 150 to 200 TCR beta chains as cytomegalovirus-associated. Looking again later, the authors saw that most CMV-associated TCR beta chains seemed HLA-restricted. Within an earlier analysis, most TCR beta V segments proved productive either about 87% or about 30% of the time.

Participants comprised healthy donors of bone marrow. This PCR relied on a set of 60 Vbeta primers and 13 Jbeta primers. Profiled with immunoSEQ multiplex PCR; TCRdb holds only in-frame clones, not every one. The sample lists 75,000 to 100,000 clones; 64% were seen once. This chain joins TRBV4-2 and TRBJ2-5, with 10 bases fitting TRBD2. This receptor was identified in a man in his 60s in good health and CMV-seronegative. Sequencing was done on a sample of PBMCs. CDR3 loop: CASSQVGSSGSPQYF. The CDR3 region has the DNA TGTGCCAGCAGCCAAGTAGGTTCTAGCGGGAGTCCCCAGTACTTC.